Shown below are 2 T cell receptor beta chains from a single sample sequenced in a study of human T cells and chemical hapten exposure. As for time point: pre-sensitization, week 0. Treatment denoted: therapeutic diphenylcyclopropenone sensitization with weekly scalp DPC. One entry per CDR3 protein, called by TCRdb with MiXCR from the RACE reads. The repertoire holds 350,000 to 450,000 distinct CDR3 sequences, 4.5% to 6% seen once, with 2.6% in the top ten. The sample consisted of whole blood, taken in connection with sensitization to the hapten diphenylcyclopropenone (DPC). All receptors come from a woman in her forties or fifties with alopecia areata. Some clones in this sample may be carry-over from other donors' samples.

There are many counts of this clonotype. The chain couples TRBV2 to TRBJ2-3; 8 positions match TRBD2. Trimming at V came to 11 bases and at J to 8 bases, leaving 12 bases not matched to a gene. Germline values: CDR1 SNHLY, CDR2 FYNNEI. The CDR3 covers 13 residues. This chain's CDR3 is CAAAGEMAGTQYF. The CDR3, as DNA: TGTGCCGCAGCGGGGGAGATGGCCGGTACGCAGTATTTT.

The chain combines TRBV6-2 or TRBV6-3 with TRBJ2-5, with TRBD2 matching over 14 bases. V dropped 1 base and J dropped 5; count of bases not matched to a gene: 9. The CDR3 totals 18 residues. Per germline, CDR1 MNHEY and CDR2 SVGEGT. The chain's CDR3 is CASSYLGLAGGGTETQYF. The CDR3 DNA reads TGTGCCAGCAGTTACTTAGGACTAGCGGGAGGAGGTACGGAGACCCAGTACTTC.